These 5 T cell receptor beta chains share one sample of origin, sequenced in a study of blood T cell repertoires in COVID-19. Libraries were prepared by immunoSEQ multiplex PCR; TCRdb keeps only in-frame clonotypes and omits some of them. The repertoire includes a few hundred thousand clones, roughly 90% of them detected once, and under 1.1% sits in the top ten. Sequences were obtained from peripheral blood. These receptors were obtained from a woman between 40 and 55 years old with COVID-19, enrolled during active disease.

V gene TRBV18 combines with J gene TRBJ1-4, with TRBD1 as a possible D gene (5 bases). Germline V gene lookup returns CDR1 KGHSH and CDR2 LQKENI. This CDR3 spans 17 amino acids. V was shortened by 3 bases and J by 0 bases, with 14 bases between the two germline ends. Here the CDR3 DNA reads TGTGCCAGCTCACCGAGACCGGCGGGGGCAACTAATGAAAAACTGTTTTTT. Translated: CASSPRPAGATNEKLFF. Drawing the rest from reference TRBV18 and TRBJ1-4, the complete variable domain is NAGVMQNPRHLVRRRGQEARLRCSPMKGHSHVYWYRQLPEEGLKFMVYLQKENIIDESGMPKERFSAEFPKEGPSILRIQQVVRGDSAAYFCASSPRPAGATNEKLFFGSGTQLSVL.

The rearrangement joins TRBV28 to TRBJ2-1, with D maybe TRBD2 (6 bases). Trimming pared 4 bases from V and 10 bases from J, leaving 11 bases between. In germline, CDR1 is MDHEN, CDR2 SYDVKM. CDR3 length: 12 residues. In DNA, the CDR3 is TGTGCCAGCAGTTCCCCCGGAGGGGAGCAGTTCTTC. Its protein product is CASSSPGGEQFF.

The chain is built from TRBV7-2 and TRBJ2-7, with D perhaps matching TRBD1 (5 bases). Germline V CDR1 and CDR2: SGHTA, FQGNSA. V was cut by 4 bases and J by 7 bases, with 17 bases left in between. This CDR3 has 14 residues. CDR3 sequence reads: CASSSRAATREQYF. The CDR3 coding sequence is TGTGCCAGCAGCTCCAGGGCGGCGACGCGGGAGCAGTACTTC.

The V gene is TRBV9, the J gene TRBJ2-2; D is uncertain. This CDR3 comprises 13 residues. Trimming pared 0 bases from V and 6 bases from J, leaving 6 bases between. Germline V gives CDR1 SGDLS, CDR2 YYNGEE. DNA for the CDR3: TGTGCCAGCAGCGTAGTGTCCGCCGGGGAGCTGTTTTTT. Translating it yields CASSVVSAGELFF.

This clone came up a few times. The chain couples TRBV4-2 to TRBJ1-5; no firm D call. The germline V and J ends were trimmed by 5 bases and 2 bases, with 7 bases remaining between them. Per germline, CDR1 LGHNA and CDR2 YNFKEQ. This CDR3 has 13 residues. The CDR3 bases are TGTGCCAGCAGCGGAGGTGGCAATCAGCCCCAGCATTTT. This sequence encodes CASSGGGNQPQHF.